This section outlines one T cell receptor (beta chain) sequence together with its context. Its binding antigen is unknown. Base qualities are not provided; no much larger clone lies one nucleotide away. These data belong to a study of T cells after posttransplantation cyclophosphamide (dated by TCRdb to 2015 to 2016). For the wider study: Using TRB sequencing, the study followed how the T cell repertoire reconstituted after myeloablative bone marrow transplantation in which posttransplantation cyclophosphamide served as GVHD prophylaxis. Public TRB sequences were checked against a database of over 3,500 sequences associated with responses to pathogens, tumor antigens, self-antigens and alloantigens. Antigen receptor sequencing covered samples from a few dozen PTCy-treated patients and 16 of their related bone marrow donors. TRB sequencing was performed on blood from all 35 or so PTCy patients with 1-year posttransplant specimens. Because TRA and TRB clonality correlated tightly in 8 to 10 samples, the subsequent TCR analyses were limited to TRB only. TRB sequencing was also done on up to about 3 additional blood samples from 2 to 5.2 years after transplant in 3 patients, and on pretransplant blood from several patients.

The sample's treatment or condition label, in plain terms: high-dose cyclophosphamide on days +3 and +4 as single-agent GVHD prophylaxis. PTCy patients received busulfan and fludarabine conditioning, a related or unrelated marrow graft, and cyclophosphamide on days +3 and +4. PTCy-treated patients came from a prospective multi-institutional clinical trial. Mononuclear cells from peripheral blood and bone marrow were separated by Ficoll-Hypaque density centrifugation and then cryopreserved. Broad study findings and their caveats: The TRB repertoires of T cells infiltrating skin or the GI tract showed only limited overlap with the TRB repertoires found in blood. Donor-recipient similarity was low at 1-2 months but rose over the first year, and later blood repertoires were often dominated by donor CD8+ memory clones. Across the 45 to 55 patients, TRB clonality was highly associated with recipient CMV seropositivity and CMV reactivation, and diversity with PTCy was similar to that in the CNI/methotrexate controls.

Genomic DNA was the input for TRB sequencing, which was run either with the immunoSEQ assay at survey resolution or with the hsTCRB kit. The authors' analysis ran thus. The immunoSEQ software was used for initial read processing, and the LymphoSeq R package was used for repertoire analyses. Clonality was computed as 1 minus normalized Shannon entropy; Gini coefficient was also calculated for each TRB dataset. To infer phenotypes in unsorted samples, TRB sequences from sorted subsets of the recipient or donor were mapped onto unsorted samples from the same recipient. The table comes from immuneACCESS by way of TCRdb, which keeps in-frame sequences with V and J called. Part of the clones is missing from these tables; in studies checked, under half for an unresolved V gene and the rest for unknown reasons. Clonal size and the V and J genes are those of that table, whereas D and trimming came from the DNA. Counted in this sample were 42,000 or so clones; roughly 87% of them appeared once. Over 2% of the sample is held by the ten biggest clonotypes.

From its cysteine to its phenylalanine, the CDR3 spans 14 amino acids. The read is trimmed to its CDR3 DNA, 42 bases read in frame from base 1. Relative to germline, V is 6 bases shorter and J is 3 bases shorter, with 17 bases between their ends. CDR1 is given as SQVTM and CDR2 as ANQGSEA, both from the germline V gene. The sequencing used PBMCs, collected about 62 days after allogeneic stem cell transplant with posttransplant cyclophosphamide. The receptor comes from a male patient between 60 and 69 years old who received an allogeneic stem cell transplant from a related donor and was CMV-positive. After a transplant, some T cells may have been passed on by the graft donor. This receptor chain uses TRBV29-1 and TRBJ1-1; the D gene cannot be resolved reliably. The DNA is TGCAGCGTAGTGACCGAAAATGCGGACACTGAAGCTTTCTTT. This codes for CSVVTENADTEAFF.